Here is one T cell receptor (beta chain) with its context. It was with 60 Vbeta and 13 Jbeta primers that the PCR ran. Per the study methods: Counted up in a later analysis, unique TCR beta chains came to roughly 80 million, with 9.5 million to 13 million shared. The data were produced by immunoSEQ multiplex PCR, yet TCRdb's version contains in-frame clones alone and is incomplete. V and J calls and clone size are given by that table; D and trimming were obtained from the DNA. The sample records about 260,000 clones, approximately 84% being singletons. This sample is drawn from a study of cytomegalovirus exposure and HLA in healthy donors. Overall study context: Within the Caucasian-associated ancestry cluster were around 80% of the roughly 430 genotyped donors.

The ends lost 5 bases at V and 7 bases at J; junction bases unmatched: 2. Germline CDR1 is GTSNPN and CDR2 is SVGIG (reference sequence). The CDR3 is made up of 12 amino acids. The gene calls are TRBV30 and TRBJ1-6, with 7 bases fitting TRBD1. Sample: PBMCs. The TCR was taken from a woman aged 40 to 55 in good health and CMV-seropositive. The CDR3 DNA is TGTGCCTGGGGACAGGAGAATTCACCCCTCCACTTT. Its translation: CAWGQENSPLHF.